This T cell receptor (beta chain) was sequenced for a study of beta chain features in type 1 diabetes. Study-wide results and caveats: TCRB rearrangement may or may not be influenced by HLA type; here this remained unresolved.

This clone was recorded at least ten times. The target antigen is unknown. Researchers reported sorting CD4+ naive, central memory, regulatory and stem cell-like memory cells via CD45RO/CCR7/CD25/CD127/CD95/CD27. This CDR3 is built from 12 residues. Germline CDR1 is LGHNA and CDR2 is YSLEER. The V and J ends lost 0 bases and 12 bases respectively, with 9 bases between them. The whole isolated RNA underwent reverse transcription, so sequencing captured expressed TCRB transcripts. The data were produced by immunoSEQ multiplex PCR, yet TCRdb's version contains in-frame clones alone and is incomplete. The sample contains under 250,000 clones, approximately 11% of which appear only once.

The J gene is TRBJ2-1, the V gene TRBV4-3; weak D call: TRBD1 (5 bases). Sequencing was done on a sample of central memory CD4+ T cells from blood. This TCR was recovered from a man in his late teens or twenties in good health. CDR3 nucleotides: TGCGCCAGCAGCCAAGATCGCAGGGCGCAGTTCTTC. Protein: CASSQDRRAQFF.